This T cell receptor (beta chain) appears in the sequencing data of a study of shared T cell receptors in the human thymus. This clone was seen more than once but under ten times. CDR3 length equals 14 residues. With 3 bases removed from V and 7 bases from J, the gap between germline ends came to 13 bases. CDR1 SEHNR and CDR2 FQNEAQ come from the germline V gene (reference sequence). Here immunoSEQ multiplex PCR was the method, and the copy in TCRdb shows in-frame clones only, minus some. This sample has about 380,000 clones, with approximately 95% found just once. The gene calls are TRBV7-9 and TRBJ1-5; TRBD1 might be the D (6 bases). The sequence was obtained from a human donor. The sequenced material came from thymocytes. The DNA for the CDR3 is TGTGCCAGCAGCTTGGGGGGGGCGGGCCAGCCCCAGCATTTT. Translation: CASSLGGAGQPQHF.